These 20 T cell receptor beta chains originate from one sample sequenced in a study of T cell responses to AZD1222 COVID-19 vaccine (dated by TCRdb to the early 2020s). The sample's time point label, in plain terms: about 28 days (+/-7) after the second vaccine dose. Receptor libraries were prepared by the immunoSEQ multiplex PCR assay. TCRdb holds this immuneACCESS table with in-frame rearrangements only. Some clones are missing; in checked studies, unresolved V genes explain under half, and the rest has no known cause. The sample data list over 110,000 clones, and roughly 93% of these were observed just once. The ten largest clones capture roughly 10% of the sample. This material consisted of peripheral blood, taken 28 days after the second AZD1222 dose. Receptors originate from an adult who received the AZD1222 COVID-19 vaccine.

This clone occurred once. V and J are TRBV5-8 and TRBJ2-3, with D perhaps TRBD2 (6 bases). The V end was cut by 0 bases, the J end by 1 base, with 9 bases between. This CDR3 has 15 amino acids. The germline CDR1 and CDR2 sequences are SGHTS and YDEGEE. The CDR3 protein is CASSLGGVRTDTQYF. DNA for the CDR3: TGTGCCAGCAGCTTGGGCGGGGTCCGCACAGATACGCAGTATTTT.

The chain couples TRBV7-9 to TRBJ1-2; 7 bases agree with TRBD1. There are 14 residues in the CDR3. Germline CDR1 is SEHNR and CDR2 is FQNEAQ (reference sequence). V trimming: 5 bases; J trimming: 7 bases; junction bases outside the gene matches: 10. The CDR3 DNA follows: TGTGCCAGCAGCCCCGGGGAGGGGGCAGTTGGCTACACCTTC. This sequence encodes CASSPGEGAVGYTF.

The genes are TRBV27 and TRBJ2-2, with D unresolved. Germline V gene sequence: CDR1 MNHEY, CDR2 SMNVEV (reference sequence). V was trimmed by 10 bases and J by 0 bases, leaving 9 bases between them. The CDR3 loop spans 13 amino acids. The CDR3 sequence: CATWAANTGELFF. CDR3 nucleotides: TGTGCCACCTGGGCGGCGAACACCGGGGAGCTGTTTTTT.

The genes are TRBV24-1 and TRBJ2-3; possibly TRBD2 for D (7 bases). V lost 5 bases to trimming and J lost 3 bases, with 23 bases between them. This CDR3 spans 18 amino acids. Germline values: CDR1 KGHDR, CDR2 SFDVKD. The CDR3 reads CATSGSTKGGATTDTQYF. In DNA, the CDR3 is TGTGCCACCAGTGGATCAACAAAGGGGGGGGCGACAACAGATACGCAGTATTTT.

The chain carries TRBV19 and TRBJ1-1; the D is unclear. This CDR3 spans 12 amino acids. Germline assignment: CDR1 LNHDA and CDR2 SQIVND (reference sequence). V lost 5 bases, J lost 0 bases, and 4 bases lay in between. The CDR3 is CASSQVNTEAFF. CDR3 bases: TGTGCCAGTAGTCAGGTGAACACTGAAGCTTTCTTT.

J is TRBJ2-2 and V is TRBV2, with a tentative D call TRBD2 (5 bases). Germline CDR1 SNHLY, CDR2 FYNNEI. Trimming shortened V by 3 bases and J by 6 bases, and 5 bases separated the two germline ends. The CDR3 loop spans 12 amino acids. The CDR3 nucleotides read TGTGCCAGCAGTGATAGCGCCGGGGAGCTGTTTTTT. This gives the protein CASSDSAGELFF.

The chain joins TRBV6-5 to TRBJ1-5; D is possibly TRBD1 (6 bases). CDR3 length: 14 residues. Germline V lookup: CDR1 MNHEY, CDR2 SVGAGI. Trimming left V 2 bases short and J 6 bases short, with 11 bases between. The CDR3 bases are TGTGCCAGCAGTTACCAGGGGCAGGGTCAGCCCCAGCATTTT. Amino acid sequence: CASSYQGQGQPQHF.

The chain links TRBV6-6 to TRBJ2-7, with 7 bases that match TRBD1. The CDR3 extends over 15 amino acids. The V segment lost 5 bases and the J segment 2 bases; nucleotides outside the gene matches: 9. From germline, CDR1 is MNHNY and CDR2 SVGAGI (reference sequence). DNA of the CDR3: TGTGCCAGCAGTAATCGACAGGGTGGCCCCTACGAGCAGTACTTC. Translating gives CASSNRQGGPYEQYF.

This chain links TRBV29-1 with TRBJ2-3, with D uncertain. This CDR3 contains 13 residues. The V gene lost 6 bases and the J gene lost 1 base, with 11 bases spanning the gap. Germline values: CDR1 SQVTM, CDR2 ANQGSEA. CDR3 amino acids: CSVPSRGTDTQYF. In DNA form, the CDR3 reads TGCAGCGTCCCGTCCCGGGGCACAGATACGCAGTATTTT.

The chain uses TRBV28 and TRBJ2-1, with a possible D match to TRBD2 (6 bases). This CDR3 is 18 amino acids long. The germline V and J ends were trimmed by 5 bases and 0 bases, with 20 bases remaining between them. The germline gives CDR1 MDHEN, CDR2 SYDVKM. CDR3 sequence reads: CASSPLISAGLSYNEQFF. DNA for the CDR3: TGTGCCAGCAGTCCCCTCATCTCAGCGGGCCTCTCCTACAATGAGCAGTTCTTC.

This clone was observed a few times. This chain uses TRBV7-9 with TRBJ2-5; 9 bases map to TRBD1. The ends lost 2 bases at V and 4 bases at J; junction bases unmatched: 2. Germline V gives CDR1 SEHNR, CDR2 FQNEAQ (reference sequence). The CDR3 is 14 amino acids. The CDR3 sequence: CASSLTGGLETQYF. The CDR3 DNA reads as TGTGCCAGCAGCTTAACAGGGGGCTTAGAGACCCAGTACTTC.

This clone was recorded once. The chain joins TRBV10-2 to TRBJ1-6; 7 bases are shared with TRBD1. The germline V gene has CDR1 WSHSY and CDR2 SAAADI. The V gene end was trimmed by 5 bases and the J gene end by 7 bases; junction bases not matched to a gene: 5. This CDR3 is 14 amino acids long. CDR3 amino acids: CASSLTGDNSPLHF. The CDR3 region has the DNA TGCGCCAGCAGTCTTACAGGGGACAATTCACCCCTCCACTTT.

The CDR3 region is CASSLNRNTEAFF. The CDR3 coding sequence is TGTGCCAGCAGCTTGAACAGGAACACTGAAGCTTTCTTT. This chain links TRBV5-5 with TRBJ1-1; D not resolved. Trimming removed 1 base at V and 1 base at J, with 5 bases between. The CDR3 length is 13 residues. Germline lookup yields CDR1 SGHKS and CDR2 YYEKEE (reference sequence). Full variable domain (missing parts from reference TRBV5-5 and TRBJ1-1): DAGVTQSPTHLIKTRGQQVTLRCSPISGHKSVSWYQQVLGQGPQFIFQYYEKEERGRGNFPDRFSARQFPNYSSELNVNALLLGDSALYLCASSLNRNTEAFFGQGTRLTVV.

DNA for the CDR3: TGTGCCAGCAGCTTGGCCAGGGCGGGGAACACTGAAGCTTTCTTT. It encodes CASSLARAGNTEAFF. The chain joins TRBV5-5 to TRBJ1-1; D is possibly TRBD1 (5 bases). Trimming left V 0 bases short and J 1 base short, with 10 bases between. CDR3 size: 15 residues. Germline lookup yields CDR1 SGHKS and CDR2 YYEKEE (reference sequence).

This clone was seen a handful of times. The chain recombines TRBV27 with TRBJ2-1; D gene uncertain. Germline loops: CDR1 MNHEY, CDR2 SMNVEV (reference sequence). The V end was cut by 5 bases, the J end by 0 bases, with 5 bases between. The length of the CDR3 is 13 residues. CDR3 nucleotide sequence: TGTGCCAGCAGTCTGAGCTCCTACAATGAGCAGTTCTTC. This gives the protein CASSLSSYNEQFF.

The CDR3 coding sequence is TGTGCCAGCAGCACAGGGGCCCGCTGGGGCTACACCTTC. It yields the protein CASSTGARWGYTF. The rearrangement links TRBV27 to TRBJ1-2; 7 nucleotides line up with TRBD1. The CDR3 has 13 amino acids. Germline trimming cut 6 bases from V and 8 bases from J; bases unmatched to any gene: 9. Germline V gives CDR1 MNHEY, CDR2 SMNVEV (reference sequence).

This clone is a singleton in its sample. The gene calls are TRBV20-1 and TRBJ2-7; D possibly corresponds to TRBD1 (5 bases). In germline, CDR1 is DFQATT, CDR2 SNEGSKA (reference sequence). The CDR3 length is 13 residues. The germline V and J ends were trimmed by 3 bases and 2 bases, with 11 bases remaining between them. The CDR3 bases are TGCAGTGCTAGTTTAGGCAGGGCCTACGAGCAGTACTTC. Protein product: CSASLGRAYEQYF.

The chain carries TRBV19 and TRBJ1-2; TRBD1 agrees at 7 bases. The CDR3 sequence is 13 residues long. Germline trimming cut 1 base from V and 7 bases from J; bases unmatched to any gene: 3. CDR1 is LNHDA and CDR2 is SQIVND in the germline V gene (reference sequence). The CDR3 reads CASSIGDRVGYTF. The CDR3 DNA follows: TGTGCCAGTAGTATAGGCGACAGGGTTGGCTACACCTTC.

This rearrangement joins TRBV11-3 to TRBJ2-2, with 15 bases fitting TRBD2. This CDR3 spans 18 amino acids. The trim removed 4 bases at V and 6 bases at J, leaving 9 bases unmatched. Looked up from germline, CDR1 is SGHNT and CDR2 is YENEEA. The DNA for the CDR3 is TGTGCCAGCAGCTCGTGGACTAGCGGGGGGGCCCGCTCCGGGGAGCTGTTTTTT. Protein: CASSSWTSGGARSGELFF.

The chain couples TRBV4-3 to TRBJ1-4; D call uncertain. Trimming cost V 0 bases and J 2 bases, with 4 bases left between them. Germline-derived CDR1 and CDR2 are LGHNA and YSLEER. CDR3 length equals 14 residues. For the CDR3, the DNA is TGCGCCAGCAGCCAAGATTGGACTAATGAAAAACTGTTTTTT. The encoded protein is CASSQDWTNEKLFF.